This TCR beta chain derives from a study of beta chain features in type 1 diabetes. From germline, CDR1 is SGHRS and CDR2 YFSETQ. Trimming removed 3 bases from V and 4 bases from J, with 13 bases in between. The CDR3 loop spans 15 amino acids. The authors reverse transcribed all of the isolated RNA, so sequencing captured expressed TCRB transcripts. Repertoires were generated with immunoSEQ multiplex PCR, while TCRdb's copy carries only in-frame clones and drops some. The sample has a few hundred thousand clones; approximately 15% are singletons. The rearrangement uses TRBV5-1 and TRBJ2-2, with D tentatively TRBD1 (6 bases). Sequencing was done on a sample of naive CD4+ T cells from blood. The TCR was taken from a woman aged 18-35 years in good health. The CDR3 here is CASSSGRTATGELFF. The CDR3 DNA follows: TGCGCCAGCAGCTCCGGACGGACAGCCACCGGGGAGCTGTTTTTT.